This T cell receptor beta chain was profiled in a study of Ad26.COV2.S vaccination and SARS-CoV-2 variants. This clone has only a few counts. Antigen specificity is unknown. Study-level points and caveats: There was a possibility that the TCR breadth and depth analyses underestimated total T cell responses.

Trimming removed 8 bases from V and 5 bases from J; junction bases left unmatched: 8. The germline CDR1 and CDR2 sequences are MNHEY and SMNVEV (reference sequence). The length of the CDR3 is 13 residues. TCRdb's copy holds only in-frame clones and misses some; the assay was immunoSEQ multiplex PCR. The sample comprises hundreds of thousands of clones, roughly 84% of which are singletons, and 3.4% rests with the top ten. Treatment here: 19 received Ad26.COV2.S at low or high dose, single or two shots; 5 received placebo; per-sample allocation not given. The investigators took samples on day 63 after the first vaccine or placebo injection.

This clonotype originated in a person aged 18-60 years who received the Ad26.COV2.S COVID-19 vaccine or a placebo. The V and J genes are TRBV27 and TRBJ2-7; 8 nucleotides match TRBD1. Sequencing used peripheral blood, obtained in a trial of Ad26.COV2.S vaccine versus placebo. The CDR3 is CASSIQGADEQYF. CDR3 bases: TGTGCCAGCTCTATTCAGGGGGCGGACGAGCAGTACTTC.